Shown below are 26 T cell receptor beta chains from a single sample sequenced in a study of blood T cell repertoires in COVID-19. This table comes from immunoSEQ multiplex PCR, and its TCRdb copy is limited to in-frame clones, with some not included. This table has 100,000 or so clones, 88% appearing once. The specimen was peripheral blood. The receptors stem from a woman aged 60-75 years with acute or convalescent COVID-19.

The gene calls are TRBV28 and TRBJ1-5; D is perhaps TRBD1 (6 bases). Germline-derived CDR1 and CDR2 are MDHEN and SYDVKM. V gave up 2 bases and J gave up 4 bases, with 15 bases separating them. The CDR3 extends over 16 amino acids. The CDR3 nucleotides read TGTGCCAGCAGTTTACGGCTCACGAGGGGGAATCAGCCCCAGCATTTT. Translating gives CASSLRLTRGNQPQHF.

The chain is built from TRBV7-2 and TRBJ2-5; 11 bases are a match to TRBD2. Germline CDR1 and CDR2: SGHTA and FQGNSA. V was clipped by 6 bases and J by 5 bases; unmatched bases: 11. The CDR3 has 16 amino acids. CDR3 loop: CASRTRGTSGFETQYF. CDR3 in DNA: TGTGCCAGCAGGACTCGGGGGACTAGCGGTTTTGAGACCCAGTACTTC.

J is TRBJ2-3 and V is TRBV11-3, with 10 bases identical to TRBD1. This CDR3 contains 15 residues. CDR1 is SGHNT, CDR2 YENEEA, per germline. Trimming removed 1 base from V and 5 bases from J; junction bases left unmatched: 3. CDR3 in DNA: TGTGCCAGCAGCTTAGCTGGGACAGGGGTAGATACGCAGTATTTT. Translating it yields CASSLAGTGVDTQYF.

This clone was observed once. The chain joins TRBV18 to TRBJ1-2, with D uncertain. Germline V CDR1 and CDR2: KGHSH, LQKENI. The CDR3 has 13 amino acids. Trimming took 3 bases from V and 4 from J, leaving 9 bases between them. CDR3 amino acids: CASSPGLSYGYTF. CDR3 nucleotides: TGTGCCAGCTCACCTGGACTATCCTATGGCTACACCTTC. The full variable domain, rest sourced from reference TRBV18 and TRBJ1-2, is NAGVMQNPRHLVRRRGQEARLRCSPMKGHSHVYWYRQLPEEGLKFMVYLQKENIIDESGMPKERFSAEFPKEGPSILRIQQVVRGDSAAYFCASSPGLSYGYTFGSGTRLTVV.

This chain links TRBV12-3 or TRBV12-4 with TRBJ1-1; D not certain. The CDR3 runs 13 residues. Trimming shortened V by 1 base and J by 7 bases, and 10 bases separated the two germline ends. The CDR3 is CASSLDLGSEAFF. The CDR3 DNA reads TGTGCCAGCAGTTTAGATCTGGGCAGTGAAGCTTTCTTT.

The gene calls are TRBV7-9 and TRBJ2-1, with 13 bases fitting TRBD2. The length of the CDR3 is 15 residues. The ends lost 8 bases at V and 7 bases at J; junction bases unmatched: 8. From germline, CDR1 is SEHNR and CDR2 FQNEAQ (reference sequence). CDR3 nucleotides: TGTGCCAGCCGCCCCGGACTAGCGGGAGTAAATGAGCAGTTCTTC. It translates to CASRPGLAGVNEQFF.

This clone has a single count. The V and J genes are TRBV5-1 and TRBJ2-2; D is undetermined. V lost 6 bases, J lost 4 bases, and 13 bases lay in between. Germline CDR1 SGHRS, CDR2 YFSETQ. This CDR3 contains 14 residues. The CDR3 DNA is TGCGCCAGCACCCGAGTCTCGAGCACCGGGGAGCTGTTTTTT. Amino acid sequence: CASTRVSSTGELFF. Filled out from reference TRBV5-1 and TRBJ2-2, the complete variable domain reads KAGVTQTPRYLIKTRGQQVTLSCSPISGHRSVSWYQQTPGQGLQFLFEYFSETQRNKGNFPGRFSGRQFSNSRSEMNVSTLELGDSALYLCASTRVSSTGELFFGEGSRLTVL.

The chain links TRBV28 to TRBJ2-4; tentative D call: TRBD1 (6 bases). The CDR3 length is 15 residues. Germline V CDR1 and CDR2: MDHEN, SYDVKM. Trimming pared 9 bases from V and 4 bases from J, leaving 19 bases between. The CDR3 protein is CASFPTGTTKNIQYF. The CDR3 coding sequence is TGTGCCAGTTTCCCCACCGGGACAACAAAAAACATTCAGTACTTC.

The gene calls are TRBV5-4 and TRBJ2-1, with D possibly being TRBD1 (5 bases). V lost 3 bases and J 7 bases, leaving 5 bases between the germline ends. Looked up from germline, CDR1 is SGHNT and CDR2 is YYREEE (reference sequence). The CDR3 runs to 11 residues. The DNA of the CDR3 is TGTGCCAGCAGCTGGACAAATGAGCAGTTCTTC. The encoded protein is CASSWTNEQFF.

The table lists this clone with a count of one. Different DNA sequences within this sample yield the same CDR3. The chain links TRBV28 to TRBJ1-5, with D possibly matching TRBD1 (5 bases). CDR1 is MDHEN and CDR2 is SYDVKM in the germline V gene. This CDR3 is 12 amino acids long. V was clipped by 8 bases and J by 2 bases, with 7 bases between them. CDR3 nucleotides: TGTGCCAGCTCGGGGGGCAATCAGCCCCAGCATTTT. This sequence encodes CASSGGNQPQHF.

This clone was seen more than once but under ten times. The chain combines TRBV18 with TRBJ2-2; 8 bases match TRBD2. J gave up 0 bases and V 6 bases, and 0 bases lay outside the gene matches. Germline loops: CDR1 KGHSH, CDR2 LQKENI. The CDR3 length is 14 residues. CDR3 bases: TGTGCCAGCTCGGGACTAGCGAACACCGGGGAGCTGTTTTTT. This encodes CASSGLANTGELFF.

The V call is TRBV19, the J call TRBJ2-2; 7 positions match TRBD2. This CDR3 has 15 amino acids. The V segment lost 4 bases and the J segment 7 bases; nucleotides outside the gene matches: 9. Germline V gene data show CDR1 as LNHDA and CDR2 as SQIVND (reference sequence). As DNA, the CDR3 is TGTGCCAGTAGTAGACCCCGGGCTAGCGGCGGGGAGCTGTTTTTT. Translated: CASSRPRASGGELFF.

V gene TRBV4-1 combines with J gene TRBJ2-7; weak D call: TRBD1 (5 bases). Trimming pared 0 bases from V and 4 bases from J, leaving 10 bases between. Germline V gene data show CDR1 as MGHRA and CDR2 as YSYEKL. The CDR3 length is 14 residues. Here the CDR3 reads CASSQDQGPYEQYV. The CDR3 DNA reads as TGCGCCAGCAGCCAAGATCAGGGCCCATACGAGCAGTACGTC.

The chain employs TRBV27 and TRBJ2-7; D possibly corresponds to TRBD1 (6 bases). CDR1 and CDR2 from the germline V gene are MNHEY and SMNVEV (reference sequence). Deletions cut 5 bases from V and 2 bases from J, with 19 bases between. CDR3 length: 16 amino acids. CDR3 nucleotides: TGTGCCAGCAGTCCGTCCCTAGGGGGAGCTACCTACGAGCAGTACTTC. Its protein product is CASSPSLGGATYEQYF.

A word on this clone: This sample includes further DNA sequences coding for the same CDR3. V and J are TRBV5-1 and TRBJ1-1; D call uncertain. Per the germline V gene, CDR1 is SGHRS and CDR2 is YFSETQ. The V and J ends lost 0 bases and 4 bases respectively, with 7 bases between them. This CDR3 is built from 13 residues. The CDR3, as DNA: TGCGCCAGCAGCTTGGTGGGGAGCACTGAAGCTTTCTTT. This gives the protein CASSLVGSTEAFF.

The rearrangement uses TRBV30 and TRBJ1-2, with 8 bases identical to TRBD1. The J segment lost 2 bases and the V segment lost 8 bases, leaving 7 bases of the junction unmatched. This CDR3 contains 13 residues. Germline CDR1 reads GTSNPN; CDR2 reads SVGIG (reference sequence). CDR3 sequence (DNA): TGTGCCGTACAGGGGGATTGGAACTATGGCTACACCTTC. Amino acids: CAVQGDWNYGYTF.

J is TRBJ2-1 and V is TRBV5-1; 9 nucleotides match TRBD2. The V and J ends lost 2 bases and 7 bases, in that order; junction bases with no gene match: 7. This CDR3 has 15 residues. Germline V lookup: CDR1 SGHRS, CDR2 YFSETQ. The CDR3 bases are TGCGCCAGCAGCTTCCTAGCGGGAACGAGAAATGAGCAGTTCTTC. Translating it yields CASSFLAGTRNEQFF. Filled out from reference TRBV5-1 and TRBJ2-1, the complete variable domain reads KAGVTQTPRYLIKTRGQQVTLSCSPISGHRSVSWYQQTPGQGLQFLFEYFSETQRNKGNFPGRFSGRQFSNSRSEMNVSTLELGDSALYLCASSFLAGTRNEQFFGPGTRLTVL.

This chain's CDR3 is CASSRDRPYGYTF. The CDR3 DNA is TGTGCCAGCAGCCGGGACAGACCCTATGGCTACACCTTC. The genes are TRBV5-6 and TRBJ1-2; 7 positions match TRBD1. Germline CDR1 reads SGHDT; CDR2 reads YYEEEE. This CDR3 comprises 13 residues. Trimming at V came to 4 bases and at J to 4 bases, leaving 4 bases not matched to a gene.

This chain links TRBV28 with TRBJ2-7; D is possibly TRBD2 (6 bases). Germline assignment: CDR1 MDHEN and CDR2 SYDVKM. CDR3 length equals 16 residues. V shed 3 bases and J shed 2 bases, with 17 bases lying between them. The CDR3 here is CASSFGLLLYTYEQYV. CDR3 coding DNA: TGTGCCAGCAGTTTCGGACTACTTCTTTACACCTACGAGCAGTACGTC.

This clone occurred a few times. This chain uses TRBV5-8 with TRBJ2-1; the match to TRBD1 covers 8 bases. The CDR3 sequence is 14 residues long. The germline gives CDR1 SGHTS, CDR2 YDEGEE. V lost 4 bases, J lost 4 bases, and 4 bases stayed unmatched. The CDR3: CASSRTGLYNEQFF. The CDR3, as DNA: TGTGCCAGCAGCCGGACAGGGCTGTACAATGAGCAGTTCTTC.

The genes are TRBV2 and TRBJ1-5; TRBD1 might be the D (6 bases). Between the trimmed V and J ends, which lost 8 bases and 4 bases, there was a span of 15 bases. CDR3 size: 14 residues. In germline, CDR1 is SNHLY, CDR2 FYNNEI. The CDR3 is CASSPKGGNQPQHF. The CDR3, as DNA: TGTGCCAGCTCCCCCAAGGGGGGGAATCAGCCCCAGCATTTT.

The V gene is TRBV9, the J gene TRBJ2-7; the match to TRBD2 covers 8 bases. CDR1 SGDLS and CDR2 YYNGEE come from the germline V gene. The trim removed 4 bases at V and 4 bases at J, leaving 10 bases unmatched. CDR3 length: 15 residues. CDR3 residues: CASSPTTSGSYEQYF. CDR3 coding DNA: TGTGCCAGCAGCCCAACAACTAGCGGAAGTTACGAGCAGTACTTC. Complete variable domain (other parts from reference TRBV9 and TRBJ2-7): DSGVTQTPKHLITATGQRVTLRCSPRSGDLSVYWYQQSLDQGLQFLIQYYNGEERAKGNILERFSAQQFPDLHSELNLSSLELGDSALYFCASSPTTSGSYEQYFGPGTRLTVT.

The chain links TRBV12-5 to TRBJ2-5; 9 bases are shared with TRBD1. The CDR3 is 16 amino acids. V lost 1 base, J lost 3 bases, and 6 bases stayed unmatched. CDR1 and CDR2 from the germline V gene are LGHNT and FRNRAP. The CDR3 nucleotides are TGTGCTAGTGGTTTGGCCTCCGGGACAGGGAAAGAGACCCAGTACTTC. It yields the protein CASGLASGTGKETQYF.

The chain couples TRBV29-1 to TRBJ1-1; D not certain. The CDR3 covers 11 residues. The germline V gene has CDR1 SQVTM and CDR2 ANQGSEA. Trimming pared 7 bases from V and 3 bases from J, leaving 9 bases between. This CDR3 is CSADRDTEAFF. The CDR3 bases are TGCAGCGCCGACCGGGACACTGAAGCTTTCTTT.

The CDR3 coding sequence is TGTGCCAGCAGCCGAACAGGGGGTAGCAATCAGCCCCAGCATTTT. Translated, it gives CASSRTGGSNQPQHF. The chain couples TRBV3-1 (or the pseudogene TRBV3-2) to TRBJ1-5; 8 bases map to TRBD1. Germline CDR1 and CDR2: LGHDT and YNNKEL (reference sequence). V lost 4 bases to trimming and J lost 0 bases; unmatched junction nucleotides: 2. The CDR3 length is 15 residues.

The chain is built from TRBV7-3 and TRBJ2-5, with a possible D match to TRBD2 (6 bases). With 2 bases removed from V and 3 bases from J, the gap between germline ends came to 10 bases. This CDR3 has 14 residues. Germline CDR1 is SGHTA and CDR2 is FQGTGA. The CDR3 DNA follows: TGTGCCAGCAGCTTAGGGCGGGGAGAAGAGACCCAGTACTTC. This gives the protein CASSLGRGEETQYF.